The 27 T cell receptor beta chains listed next were all sequenced from one sample in a study of lymphopenia after photon versus proton radiotherapy. Here immunoSEQ multiplex PCR was the method, and the copy in TCRdb shows in-frame clones only, minus some. The sample comprises 150,000 to 200,000 clones, about 88% of which are singletons, and about 4.4% rests with the top ten. Sequenced here: peripheral blood, sampled from a patient treated with photon-based radiotherapy. The source is a man aged 45-60 years with gastric cancer.

J is TRBJ1-1 and V is TRBV6-1; D unresolved. Looked up from germline, CDR1 is MNHNS and CDR2 is SASEGT. The germline V and J ends were trimmed by 1 base and 6 bases, with 9 bases remaining between them. The CDR3 runs 13 residues. The DNA for the CDR3 is TGTGCCAGCAGTGAAGTAGGGCTGGCTGAAGCTTTCTTT. This translates into CASSEVGLAEAFF.

The chain's CDR3 is CATKSSYEQYF. In DNA, the CDR3 is TGTGCTACTAAGAGCTCCTACGAGCAGTACTTC. The V and J genes are TRBV12-5 and TRBJ2-7; D not certain. The CDR3 has 11 amino acids. Trimming removed 10 bases at V and 0 bases at J, with 7 bases between. Germline loops: CDR1 LGHNT, CDR2 FRNRAP.

The CDR3 DNA reads TGCGCCAGCAGCTTGGAAGCGGTTAGCTCCTACGAGCAGTACTTC. Amino acids: CASSLEAVSSYEQYF. The chain uses TRBV5-1 and TRBJ2-7; weak D call: TRBD2 (5 bases). Trimming stripped 0 bases from V and 0 bases from J, with 10 bases between. Looked up from germline, CDR1 is SGHRS and CDR2 is YFSETQ. This CDR3 comprises 15 residues.

The genes are TRBV5-1 and TRBJ1-2; a possible D gene is TRBD1 (6 bases). The CDR3 has 16 amino acids. Looked up from germline, CDR1 is SGHRS and CDR2 is YFSETQ. V lost 4 bases and J 4 bases, leaving 20 bases between the germline ends. The DNA for the CDR3 is TGCGCCAGCAGCCCGACTGGACAGACAACCGGCTATGGCTACACCTTC. Protein product: CASSPTGQTTGYGYTF.

The chain uses TRBV14 and TRBJ2-7, with D uncertain. The ends were cut back, 0 bases at V and 2 bases at J, with 11 bases in the middle. The CDR3 consists of 15 residues. The germline V gene encodes CDR1 SGHDN and CDR2 FVKESK. CDR3 in amino acids: CASSQEVGGPYEQYF. The CDR3, as DNA: TGTGCCAGCAGCCAAGAAGTTGGTGGCCCCTACGAGCAGTACTTC.

V is TRBV6-1 and J is TRBJ2-2; a weak D match, TRBD2 (5 bases). Germline V CDR1 and CDR2: MNHNS, SASEGT. This CDR3 region has 14 residues. V lost 3 bases and J lost 5, with 10 bases in between. The CDR3 loop is CASSDRRGTGELFF. CDR3 bases: TGTGCCAGCAGTGATCGCCGGGGAACCGGGGAGCTGTTTTTT.

The V and J genes are TRBV10-1 and TRBJ2-3; D uncertain. The length of the CDR3 is 13 residues. V was trimmed by 2 bases and J by 3 bases, leaving 6 bases between them. Germline loops: CDR1 WNHNN, CDR2 SYGVQD (reference sequence). In DNA, the CDR3 is TGCGCCAGCAGTGAGGAGCCTACAGATACGCAGTATTTT. This translates into CASSEEPTDTQYF.

In its sample, this clone was seen once. The V and J genes are TRBV7-8 and TRBJ1-1; TRBD1 matches 9 bases. The CDR3 sequence is 14 residues long. Per the germline V gene, CDR1 is SGHVS and CDR2 is FQNEAQ. Trimming took 6 bases from V and 3 from J; bases not matched to a gene: 5. The CDR3 sequence: CASRTGQGHTEAFF. CDR3 DNA sequence: TGTGCCAGCAGGACCGGACAGGGGCACACTGAAGCTTTCTTT. The whole variable domain, remainder taken from reference TRBV7-8 and TRBJ1-1, is GAGVSQSPRYKVAKRGQDVALRCDPISGHVSLFWYQQALGQGPEFLTYFQNEAQLDKSGLPSDRFFAERPEGSVSTLKIQRTQQEDSAVYLCASRTGQGHTEAFFGQGTRLTVV.

This clone was recorded only once. The rearrangement joins TRBV19 to TRBJ1-2; 11 nucleotides match TRBD1. The junction had 7 bases not matched to a gene; V was cut back by 4 bases and J by 6 bases. Germline CDR1 LNHDA, CDR2 SQIVND (reference sequence). The CDR3 has 15 amino acids. The CDR3: CASSTPGQGVNGYTF. The CDR3 nucleotides read TGTGCCAGTAGTACACCGGGACAGGGGGTTAATGGCTACACCTTC.

The chain combines TRBV7-7 with TRBJ2-5; the match to TRBD1 covers 9 bases. The ends lost 4 bases at V and 4 bases at J; junction bases unmatched: 4. The CDR3 totals 14 residues. Per germline, CDR1 SSHAT and CDR2 FNYEAQ (reference sequence). DNA of the CDR3: TGTGCCAGCAGCTCACAGGGGGCAGGAGAGACCCAGTACTTC. Encoded protein: CASSSQGAGETQYF.

V gene TRBV7-2 combines with J gene TRBJ1-1; D is undetermined. Germline values: CDR1 SGHTA, CDR2 FQGNSA. Trimming removed 2 bases from V and 1 base from J, with 11 bases in between. The CDR3 has 15 residues. CDR3 coding DNA: TGTGCCAGCAGCTTAATGGCGGGTACGAACACTGAAGCTTTCTTT. Its translation: CASSLMAGTNTEAFF.

This chain joins TRBV6-4 and TRBJ1-1; D gene unclear. Trimming removed 6 bases at V and 2 bases at J, with 10 bases between. CDR3 length equals 13 residues. CDR1 is MRHNA, CDR2 SNTAGT, per germline. CDR3 sequence: CASSAEVNTEAFF. The CDR3 DNA is TGTGCCAGCAGCGCCGAGGTAAACACTGAAGCTTTCTTT.

V is TRBV27 and J is TRBJ2-7, with 11 bases identical to TRBD1. Losses at the gene ends were 3 bases for V and 7 bases for J; bases not matched to a gene: 8. The CDR3 extends over 15 amino acids. From germline, CDR1 is MNHEY and CDR2 SMNVEV (reference sequence). CDR3 in amino acids: CASSFLRDRGGEQYF. The CDR3 DNA sequence: TGTGCCAGCAGTTTCCTTCGGGACAGGGGGGGTGAGCAGTACTTC.

This rearrangement joins TRBV9 to TRBJ2-5; D possibly matches TRBD1 or TRBD2 (6 bases each). CDR1 and CDR2 (germline): SGDLS, YYNGEE. V was clipped by 4 bases and J by 4 bases, with 20 bases between them. This CDR3 region has 16 residues. The CDR3 region has the DNA TGTGCCAGCAGCCCTAAAAGGGGGGAGCGCCTAGAGACCCAGTACTTC. The encoded protein is CASSPKRGERLETQYF.

The chain couples TRBV2 to TRBJ2-1, with 9 nucleotides matching TRBD1. Germline CDR1 SNHLY, CDR2 FYNNEI. Trimming cost V 7 bases and J 7 bases; bases outside gene matches: 11. The CDR3 extends over 15 amino acids. The CDR3 bases are TGTGCCAGCACGGACCGGGACAGGGAGAGGAATGAGCAGTTCTTC. Its translation: CASTDRDRERNEQFF.

J is TRBJ1-2 and V is TRBV14; tentative D call: TRBD1 (5 bases). V lost 2 bases and J 3 bases, leaving 7 bases between the germline ends. The CDR3 is made up of 13 amino acids. CDR1 is SGHDN and CDR2 is FVKESK in the germline V gene. The CDR3 here is CASSQQGYYGYTF. The CDR3 nucleotides are TGTGCCAGCAGCCAACAGGGATACTATGGCTACACCTTC.

The chain combines TRBV5-1 with TRBJ2-7; 13 bases fit TRBD2. V lost 3 bases to trimming and J lost 2 bases; unmatched junction nucleotides: 2. Germline loops: CDR1 SGHRS, CDR2 YFSETQ. This CDR3 has 15 amino acids. CDR3 loop: CASSYTSGRAYEQYF. The CDR3 DNA sequence: TGCGCCAGCAGCTATACTAGCGGGAGGGCCTACGAGCAGTACTTC.

The rearrangement uses TRBV7-2 and TRBJ2-7, with D possibly being TRBD1 or TRBD2 (5 bases each). The CDR3 is made up of 14 amino acids. Germline V CDR1 and CDR2: SGHTA, FQGNSA. V dropped 4 bases and J dropped 3 bases, with 13 bases sitting between them. The CDR3 sequence: CASSSGTGFYEQYF. In DNA, the CDR3 is TGTGCCAGCAGCTCAGGGACGGGGTTCTACGAGCAGTACTTC.

This clone came up once. The rearrangement uses TRBV27 and TRBJ1-4, with a tentative D call TRBD1 (6 bases). The CDR3 is 15 residues long. Germline-derived CDR1 and CDR2 are MNHEY and SMNVEV (reference sequence). Between the trimmed V and J ends, which lost 3 bases and 8 bases, there was a span of 16 bases. The CDR3 loop reads CASSLVRTGKEKLFF. The DNA for the CDR3 is TGTGCCAGCAGTTTGGTGCGAACAGGGAAGGAAAAACTGTTTTTT.

This clone is a singleton in its sample. The V call is TRBV7-7, the J call TRBJ1-5, with TRBD1 matching 8 bases. The CDR3 is 20 residues long. The germline gives CDR1 SSHAT, CDR2 FNYEAQ (reference sequence). V trimming: 5 bases; J trimming: 2 bases; junction bases outside the gene matches: 20. DNA for the CDR3: TGTGCCAGCAGCCTCTACCCCCCCCGGGACAGGCCATGTTGCAATCAGCCCCAGCATTTT. Amino acid sequence: CASSLYPPRDRPCCNQPQHF.

The CDR3 bases are TGCGCCAGCAGCTTGGTGGGCAGGGAGACTGAAGCTTTCTTT. Residues: CASSLVGRETEAFF. The gene calls are TRBV5-1 and TRBJ1-1; possible D gene TRBD1, 5 bases. Germline V gives CDR1 SGHRS, CDR2 YFSETQ. The CDR3 runs 14 residues. Trimming left V 0 bases short and J 5 bases short, with 11 bases between.

V and J are TRBV7-9 and TRBJ2-5, with D perhaps TRBD1 (6 bases). Germline V gene sequence: CDR1 SEHNR, CDR2 FQNEAQ (reference sequence). V gave up 4 bases and J gave up 1 base, with 10 bases separating them. This CDR3 is built from 14 residues. The CDR3 DNA sequence: TGTGCCAGCAGCTACACAGGGAGCCAAGAGACCCAGTACTTC. Translated, it gives CASSYTGSQETQYF.

This sequence joins TRBV5-4 and TRBJ2-7, with D tentatively TRBD1 (5 bases). This CDR3 has 16 amino acids. CDR1 and CDR2 (germline): SGHNT, YYREEE (reference sequence). V was pared by 0 bases and J by 2 bases, with 15 bases between. DNA for the CDR3: TGTGCCAGCAGCTTGGCAGGGTTGGACGGTGCCTACGAGCAGTACTTC. It translates to CASSLAGLDGAYEQYF.

The chain uses TRBV19 and TRBJ1-2; TRBD1 agrees at 8 bases. There are 13 residues in the CDR3. Germline-derived CDR1 and CDR2 are LNHDA and SQIVND (reference sequence). V dropped 3 bases and J dropped 8; count of bases not matched to a gene: 5. The CDR3 region has the DNA TGTGCCAGTAGTATGGACAGGGACGACGGCTACACCTTC. Translating gives CASSMDRDDGYTF. Full variable domain (rest looked up from reference TRBV19 and TRBJ1-2): DGGITQSPKYLFRKEGQNVTLSCEQNLNHDAMYWYRQDPGQGLRLIYYSQIVNDFQKGDIAEGYSVSREKKESFPLTVTSAQKNPTAFYLCASSMDRDDGYTFGSGTRLTVV.

The rearrangement joins TRBV13 to TRBJ2-1; 7 positions match TRBD1. The CDR3 sequence is 15 residues long. With V trimmed by 3 bases and J by 2 bases, 4 bases remained unmatched. CDR1 and CDR2 from the germline V gene are PRHDT and FYEKMQ (reference sequence). The chain's CDR3 is CASSFLTGPYNEQFF. The CDR3 nucleotides are TGTGCCAGCAGCTTCCTGACAGGGCCCTACAATGAGCAGTTCTTC.

The chain carries TRBV28 and TRBJ2-7; either TRBD1 or TRBD2 may supply D (5 bases each). The CDR3 is 14 amino acids. V lost 1 base, J lost 2 bases, and 9 bases lay in between. Looked up from germline, CDR1 is MDHEN and CDR2 is SYDVKM. The CDR3 region has the DNA TGTGCCAGCAGTTTATTGGGGGAAACCTACGAGCAGTACTTC. Translated, it gives CASSLLGETYEQYF.

The rearrangement joins TRBV19 to TRBJ2-5; D is possibly TRBD2 (5 bases). The V and J ends lost 3 bases and 2 bases respectively, with 13 bases between them. This CDR3 has 15 residues. CDR1 and CDR2 (germline): LNHDA, SQIVND (reference sequence). CDR3 protein: CASSMVGLPQETQYF. The CDR3 region has the DNA TGTGCCAGTAGTATGGTAGGACTCCCTCAAGAGACCCAGTACTTC. The full variable domain, with the rest looked up from reference TRBV19 and TRBJ2-5, is DGGITQSPKYLFRKEGQNVTLSCEQNLNHDAMYWYRQDPGQGLRLIYYSQIVNDFQKGDIAEGYSVSREKKESFPLTVTSAQKNPTAFYLCASSMVGLPQETQYFGPGTRLLVL.